The subject of this entry is one T cell receptor beta chain. Its cognate antigen is unknown. TCRdb's table, derived via immunoSEQ multiplex PCR, lists solely in-frame clones and lacks some. The sample holds about 140,000 clones; 90% to 95% are singletons and the top ten take around 3.5%. Pooled together were second doses at about 4 or about 12 weeks. The data were obtained in a study of T cell responses to AZD1222 COVID-19 vaccine. Study-wide points: Donors skewed white British and female; clonal diversity was possibly underestimated.

The V gene end was trimmed by 8 bases and the J gene end by 4 bases; junction bases not matched to a gene: 5. The CDR3 extends over 13 amino acids. The sample here was peripheral blood, taken 28 days after the second AZD1222 dose. The sequence came from an adult who received the AZD1222 COVID-19 vaccine. The chain joins TRBV12-3 or TRBV12-4 to TRBJ1-5, with 7 positions matching TRBD1. This CDR3 is CASRGQTNQPQHF. As DNA, the CDR3 is TGTGCCAGCCGGGGACAGACAAATCAGCCCCAGCATTTT.